What follows are 22 T cell receptor beta chains derived from one specimen sequenced in a study of T cell responses to AZD1222 COVID-19 vaccine. TCRdb keeps only in-frame clones here, not all; method: immunoSEQ multiplex PCR. The sample has 150,000 to 200,000 clones, approximately 92% seen once. Sequences were derived from peripheral blood, sampled on day 0 of AZD1222 vaccination. The origin of the receptors is an adult in good health.

The chain is built from TRBV18 and TRBJ2-3, with D unresolved. The V and J ends lost 2 bases and 4 bases respectively, with 4 bases between them. This CDR3 has 12 amino acids. The germline V gene encodes CDR1 KGHSH and CDR2 LQKENI. This CDR3 reads CASSPSADTQYF. CDR3 coding DNA: TGTGCCAGCTCACCATCGGCAGATACGCAGTATTTT. Full variable domain (missing parts from reference TRBV18 and TRBJ2-3): NAGVMQNPRHLVRRRGQEARLRCSPMKGHSHVYWYRQLPEEGLKFMVYLQKENIIDESGMPKERFSAEFPKEGPSILRIQQVVRGDSAAYFCASSPSADTQYFGPGTRLTVL.

V is TRBV6-1 and J is TRBJ2-3; 9 bases align to TRBD2. The CDR3 has 16 residues. From germline, CDR1 is MNHNS and CDR2 SASEGT. V lost 5 bases and J lost 0; bases outside the gene matches: 6. This CDR3 is CASSKGLASSTDTQYF. CDR3 bases: TGTGCCAGCAGTAAAGGACTAGCGTCTAGCACAGATACGCAGTATTTT.

The chain is built from TRBV6-6 and TRBJ1-1, with D perhaps matching TRBD1 (5 bases). Trimming removed 5 bases from V and 5 bases from J, with 12 bases in between. Germline loops: CDR1 MNHNY, CDR2 SVGAGI (reference sequence). The CDR3 is made up of 13 amino acids. In DNA form, the CDR3 reads TGTGCCAGCAGTCAACCTGGGGGGACTGAAGCTTTCTTT. Its protein is CASSQPGGTEAFF.

The chain uses TRBV7-8 and TRBJ1-2; D not certain. Germline V gene sequence: CDR1 SGHVS, CDR2 FQNEAQ. The V end lost 1 base, the J end lost 6 bases, and 6 bases lay between the germline ends. CDR3 size: 12 residues. The CDR3 DNA reads as TGTGCCAGCAGCTTAGGGGCGGATGGCTACACCTTC. Its protein product is CASSLGADGYTF.

The chain employs TRBV11-2 and TRBJ2-1, with D tentatively TRBD1 or TRBD2 (5 bases each). Germline V gene sequence: CDR1 SGHAT, CDR2 FQNNGV. This CDR3 contains 16 residues. V lost 4 bases and J lost 7, with 20 bases in between. The CDR3 DNA reads as TGTGCCAGCAGCTCGATAGCGAGAGGCCCAGGGAATGAGCAGTTCTTC. Translated, it gives CASSSIARGPGNEQFF.

The chain uses TRBV12-3 or TRBV12-4 and TRBJ2-1; D tentatively reads TRBD1 or TRBD2 (5 bases each). Trimming took off 7 bases at V and 7 bases at J, with 14 bases between the two ends. The CDR3 contains 13 residues. Here the CDR3 reads CASNSGPQNEQFF. Here the CDR3 DNA reads TGTGCCAGCAACTCGGGACCGCAGAATGAGCAGTTCTTC.

The CDR3 here is CASSAGTYGYTF. DNA of the CDR3: TGTGCCAGCAGCGCCGGGACATATGGCTACACCTTC. This chain connects TRBV6-5 to TRBJ1-2; D might be TRBD1 (6 bases). V was trimmed by 6 bases and J by 5 bases, leaving 10 bases between them. In germline, CDR1 is MNHEY, CDR2 SVGAGI. This CDR3 is 12 amino acids long.

CDR3 sequence: CASSLVGTGGLYV. CDR3 nucleotide sequence: TGTGCCAGCAGCTTAGTAGGGACAGGGGGCCTGTACGTC. The rearrangement joins TRBV13 to TRBJ2-7; TRBD1 matches 12 bases. This CDR3 has 13 residues. Trimming at V came to 1 base and at J to 12 bases, leaving 4 bases not matched to a gene. CDR1 PRHDT and CDR2 FYEKMQ come from the germline V gene (reference sequence).

The chain couples TRBV15 to TRBJ1-1; weak D call: TRBD1 (5 bases). Germline V gene lookup returns CDR1 LNHNV and CDR2 YYDKDF (reference sequence). This CDR3 spans 13 amino acids. V lost 8 bases, J lost 4 bases, and 14 bases lay in between. The CDR3 bases are TGTGCCACCCTGTGGGGGGGGAGCACTGAAGCTTTCTTT. It translates to CATLWGGSTEAFF.

This clone appeared once. V usage is TRBV5-6 and J usage is TRBJ2-5, with a weak D call TRBD1 (5 bases). From germline, CDR1 is SGHDT and CDR2 YYEEEE. CDR3 length: 16 amino acids. V lost 4 bases and J 0 bases, leaving 16 bases between the germline ends. The CDR3 bases are TGTGCCAGCAGCGTCCCTGGGGCCCGGTACCAAGAGACCCAGTACTTC. Translation gives CASSVPGARYQETQYF. The whole variable domain, remainder taken from reference TRBV5-6 and TRBJ2-5, is DAGVTQSPTHLIKTRGQQVTLRCSPKSGHDTVSWYQQALGQGPQFIFQYYEEEERQRGNFPDRFSGHQFPNYSSELNVNALLLGDSALYLCASSVPGARYQETQYFGPGTRLLVL.

The chain employs TRBV25-1 and TRBJ1-5; no clear D. Trimming removed 2 bases from V and 0 bases from J, with 11 bases in between. CDR1 and CDR2 from the germline V gene are MGHDK and SYGVNS. The CDR3 has 16 residues. Written as DNA, the CDR3 is TGTGCCAGCAGTGAAACTGGTAATAATAGCAATCAGCCCCAGCATTTT. This gives the protein CASSETGNNSNQPQHF.

The genes are TRBV14 and TRBJ1-1; a weak D match, TRBD1 (5 bases). In germline, CDR1 is SGHDN, CDR2 FVKESK. This CDR3 region has 13 residues. Trimming took 0 bases from V and 6 from J, leaving 8 bases between them. CDR3 residues: CASSQDRQSEAFF. The DNA for the CDR3 is TGTGCCAGCAGCCAAGACAGACAGTCTGAAGCTTTCTTT.

The DNA for the CDR3 is TGTGCCACCAGTGATTGGGACCACAATGAGCAGTTCTTC. It specifies CATSDWDHNEQFF. This chain links TRBV24-1 with TRBJ2-1; D could derive from TRBD1 or TRBD2 (5 bases each). Per the germline V gene, CDR1 is KGHDR and CDR2 is SFDVKD. This CDR3 spans 13 amino acids. V lost 2 bases and J 5 bases, leaving 6 bases between the germline ends.

The chain is built from TRBV21-1 and TRBJ1-2. TRBV21-1 is labeled a pseudogene. The length of the CDR3 is 14 residues. The CDR3 loop reads CASSPNTRSYGYTF. In nucleotides, the CDR3 is TGTGCCAGCAGCCCTAACACAAGGAGTTATGGCTACACCTTC.

This chain links TRBV24-1 with TRBJ2-3, with TRBD2 matching over 14 bases. The CDR3 runs 18 residues. Germline V gene sequence: CDR1 KGHDR, CDR2 SFDVKD. V dropped 9 bases and J dropped 4; count of bases not matched to a gene: 14. The CDR3 DNA reads TGTGCCACCGGGACTAGCGGGGGAGACTCTGGGTTCGCAGATACGCAGTATTTT. It is translated as CATGTSGGDSGFADTQYF.

CDR3 bases: TGTGCCAGCACCCCTCGTTGGGGGACCACTGAAGCTTTCTTT. Amino acid sequence: CASTPRWGTTEAFF. The chain carries TRBV7-9 and TRBJ1-1, with D possibly TRBD1 on 5 matching bases. Germline values: CDR1 SEHNR, CDR2 FQNEAQ (reference sequence). The CDR3 has 14 amino acids. The V gene lost 7 bases and the J gene lost 4 bases, with 16 bases spanning the gap.

The chain carries TRBV6-5 and TRBJ2-1, with D perhaps matching TRBD2 (5 bases). Germline V gives CDR1 MNHEY, CDR2 SVGAGI. With 5 bases removed from V and 5 bases from J, the gap between germline ends came to 13 bases. The CDR3 length is 14 residues. The CDR3 bases are TGTGCCAGCAGTAGCGTCGGGGTTAACAATGAGCAGTTCTTC. It is translated as CASSSVGVNNEQFF.

The J gene is TRBJ2-2, the V gene TRBV5-1; D not resolved. V gave up 1 base and J gave up 8 bases, with 3 bases separating them. CDR3 size: 11 residues. The germline V gene has CDR1 SGHRS and CDR2 YFSETQ. As DNA, the CDR3 is TGCGCCAGCAGCTTGAGTGGGGAGCTGTTTTTT. It translates to CASSLSGELFF.

The chain has TRBV5-6 and TRBJ2-1; maybe TRBD1 (6 bases). The length of the CDR3 is 12 residues. V lost 4 bases and J 8 bases, leaving 10 bases between the germline ends. Germline V CDR1 and CDR2: SGHDT, YYEEEE. The CDR3, as DNA: TGTGCCAGCAGCCCTGACAGGCATGAGCAGTTCTTC. Amino acid sequence: CASSPDRHEQFF.

The chain is built from TRBV6-5 and TRBJ2-4; TRBD1 agrees at 8 bases. V was pared by 6 bases and J by 4 bases, with 5 bases of the junction left unmatched. Germline V gene data show CDR1 as MNHEY and CDR2 as SVGAGI. This CDR3 is 14 amino acids long. CDR3 sequence (DNA): TGTGCCAGCAGCACGACAGGGGAGAAAAACATTCAGTACTTC. This sequence encodes CASSTTGEKNIQYF.

This clone showed up just once. The chain recombines TRBV7-8 with TRBJ1-5, with 9 bases fitting TRBD1. Germline V gene lookup returns CDR1 SGHVS and CDR2 FQNEAQ. This CDR3 spans 16 amino acids. The ends lost 7 bases at V and 3 bases at J; junction bases unmatched: 10. DNA for the CDR3: TGTGCCAGCACCCTTGGCGGGACAGGGTCCAATCAGCCCCAGCATTTT. As protein: CASTLGGTGSNQPQHF.

The DNA of the CDR3 is TGTGCCAGCCATAAGGGGGGGACTGAAGCTTTCTTT. This translates into CASHKGGTEAFF. V usage is TRBV27 and J usage is TRBJ1-1; perhaps TRBD1 as D (6 bases). CDR3 length equals 12 residues. The germline V gene has CDR1 MNHEY and CDR2 SMNVEV (reference sequence). The ends were cut back, 8 bases at V and 5 bases at J, with 12 bases in the middle.